This TCR beta chain was identified during a study of blood T cell repertoires in COVID-19. On the study more broadly: Some COVID-19 samples were acute and others convalescent; all came from the United States, Italy and Spain. From T cells, B-cell-depleted T cells, or PBMCs came the material, which was cDNA or gDNA.

This clone is a singleton in its sample. The sample holds other DNA sequences that translate to the same CDR3. One Seattle source followed patients from active infection through their disease course. Germline values: CDR1 SGHVS, CDR2 FNYEAQ. The V end was cut by 1 base, the J end by 2 bases, with 9 bases between. This CDR3 contains 15 residues. Authors' data handling: Nucleated cell counts were estimated from reference gene primer amplification. Clones were read by immunoSEQ multiplex PCR, and TCRdb kept only the in-frame ones, dropping some. Clonal size and the V and J genes are those of that table, whereas D and trimming came from the DNA. The repertoire holds 250,000 to 350,000 clones, with approximately 85% as singletons.

Material for sequencing was peripheral blood. This chain uses TRBV7-6 with TRBJ1-5; D gene unclear. This clonotype was sampled from a human donor with COVID-19, enrolled during active disease. The donor label of this sample is uncertain. The CDR3 DNA sequence: TGTGCCAGCAGCTTAGGGCGGTCAGGCAATCAGCCCCAGCATTTT. Amino acid sequence: CASSLGRSGNQPQHF.